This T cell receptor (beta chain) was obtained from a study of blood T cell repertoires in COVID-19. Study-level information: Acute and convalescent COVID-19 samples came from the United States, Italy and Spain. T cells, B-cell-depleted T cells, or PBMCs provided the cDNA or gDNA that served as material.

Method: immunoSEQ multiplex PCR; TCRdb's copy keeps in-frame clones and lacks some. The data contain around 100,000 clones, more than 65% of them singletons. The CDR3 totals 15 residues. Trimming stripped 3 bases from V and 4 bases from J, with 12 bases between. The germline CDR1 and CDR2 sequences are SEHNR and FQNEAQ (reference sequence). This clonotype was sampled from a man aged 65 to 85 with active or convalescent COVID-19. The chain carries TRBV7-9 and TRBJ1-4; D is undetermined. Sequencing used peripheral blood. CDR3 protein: CASSFQGLINEKLFF. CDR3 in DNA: TGTGCCAGCAGCTTCCAAGGACTGATTAATGAAAAACTGTTTTTT.